This TCR beta chain is from a study of long-term antiretroviral therapy in people with HIV. Note on this clone: The antigen remains undetermined.

Version v3.0 of the immunoSEQ assay was performed at survey level. Sequencing was performed with immunoSEQ multiplex PCR; in TCRdb, only in-frame clones are kept and a portion is missing. Of 25,000 to 35,000 clones listed, approximately 94% are singletons. Study outcomes and limitations: Diversity went up after ART and still fell short of transplant donor controls.

The source material was unsorted PBMCs, sampled approximately 7.4 years after starting antiretroviral therapy. The TCR comes from a man over 45 with HIV.

CDR3 amino acids: CASSYSGGYGYTF. CDR3 DNA: TGTGCCAGCAGTTACTCAGGGGGCTATGGCTACACCTTC. V gene TRBV6-5 combines with J gene TRBJ1-2; D may be TRBD1 (6 bases). CDR3 size: 13 residues. Trimming took off 0 bases at V and 4 bases at J, with 6 bases between the two ends. Germline assignment: CDR1 MNHEY and CDR2 SVGAGI.